This section outlines one T cell receptor (beta chain) sequence together with its context. What antigen it recognizes has not been identified. No base quality information exists; no much larger clone differs at one position. These data are taken from a study of a mutant IDH1 vaccine in newly diagnosed glioma (dated by TCRdb to the early 2020s). Regarding the study in general: Patients received eight vaccinations in weeks 1, 3, 5, 7, 11, 15, 19 and 23, corresponding to visits V03 through V10. For exploratory analyses, longitudinal TCRB deep sequencing was carried out in about 26 treated patients wherever samples were available. Prior to enrollment, standard therapy consisting of radiotherapy alone, temozolomide alone, or radiochemotherapy with temozolomide had been administered to patients, with the combination being received by most patients. Of the approximately 29 treated patients, around 62% were male and 37.5% were female, and a mean age of around 40 years was recorded. Peripheral blood was collected at six visits: V03 (baseline), V05, V07, V10, V12 and V13. Vaccination was initiated 4-6 weeks after radiotherapy alone, or concurrently with temozolomide cycles in the chemotherapy-containing groups.

Library preparation employed the immunoSEQ multiplex PCR assay. Following the manufacturer's protocol, the hsTCRB Kit was used to amplify rearranged TCR beta chain sequences. An Illumina MiSeq was used to sequence the TCRB libraries. The authors' pipeline ran thus. The kit vendor's proprietary platform handled demultiplexing, trimming and gene mapping. Here the immuneACCESS table is served through TCRdb, limited to in-frame sequences with V and J called. Missing clones are a known gap in these copies; in checked studies unresolved V genes cover under half, and the rest lacks a known reason. V, J and clone size are taken as reported in that table, and D and trimming were inferred from the DNA itself. The sample contains just under 45,000 clones, 91% of them found a single time. 3.9% of the sample is held by the ten biggest clonotypes. The sample's time point label is to be understood as: week 23, last vaccination. Every vaccine dose consisted of 300 ug of a 20-mer mutant IDH1 peptide in Montanide, administered subcutaneously together with topical imiquimod. Newly diagnosed WHO grade 3 or 4 IDH1-mutant astrocytomas showing loss of nuclear ATRX were present in the donors. The samples were drawn from NOA16, a multicentre, single-arm, open-label phase I trial in Germany that tested a mutant IDH1 peptide vaccine in humans for the first time. Genomic DNA for TCRB sequencing was isolated from EDTA blood with the DNeasy Blood and Tissue Kit.

The CDR3 spans 16 residues, from the cysteine through the phenylalanine. Left in the record is the CDR3 DNA by itself, 48 bases read in frame from the first base. V is clipped by 4 bases and J by 13 bases, and the sequence between their germline boundaries is 24 bases long. Reading the germline V gene gives CDR1 SGHTS and CDR2 YDEGEE. General findings and caveats noted by the study authors: Immune responses induced by the vaccine were seen in approximately 93% of patients across multiple MHC alleles. Pseudoprogression seemed to be unrelated to changes in the top peripheral T cell clonotypes found by TCRB sequencing. The authors noted that analyses of patient blood samples could not be reproduced because of sample limitations. PBMC samples for TCRB deep sequencing were selected based on availability.

The sequence came from a man aged 50 to 59 with glioma. This sample comprised PBMCs, obtained from a glioma patient whose treatment included an IDH1 peptide vaccine. The chain was built from TRBV5-8 and TRBJ1-6, and TRBD1 may be the D gene, going by 5 matching bases. CDR3 protein: CASSAIRSDSRGPLHF. The DNA sequence follows: TGTGCCAGCAGCGCCATCCGGTCCGACAGTCGGGGGCCCCTCCACTTT.